Listed here are 26 T cell receptor beta chains from one sample, sequenced in a study of long-term antiretroviral therapy in people with HIV. Researchers report immunoSEQ v3.0 was run at survey level. Only in-frame clones appear in the TCRdb table, and some are missing; sequencing was by immunoSEQ multiplex PCR. Of 20,000 or so clones in the sample, over 80% were seen once. Sequenced material: unsorted PBMCs, taken 1.8 years before starting antiretroviral therapy. Source of these receptors: a man between 45 and 60 years old with HIV.

CDR3 amino acids: CASRPLGAINEQYF. CDR3 DNA: TGTGCCAGCAGGCCATTGGGAGCCATCAACGAGCAGTACTTC. The chain joins TRBV6-1 to TRBJ2-7; tentative D call: TRBD2 (5 bases). The ends were cut back, 6 bases at V and 5 bases at J, with 17 bases in the middle. CDR1 MNHNS and CDR2 SASEGT come from the germline V gene. The CDR3 loop spans 14 amino acids.

This chain joins TRBV27 and TRBJ2-6; D remains ambiguous. Trimming removed 6 bases from V and 0 bases from J, with 9 bases in between. Per germline, CDR1 MNHEY and CDR2 SMNVEV (reference sequence). This CDR3 region has 15 residues. The CDR3 loop is CASSLSFSGANVLTF. As DNA, the CDR3 is TGTGCCAGCAGCCTCTCTTTCTCTGGGGCCAACGTCCTGACTTTC.

V usage is TRBV2 and J usage is TRBJ2-5; D not resolved. The CDR3 spans 9 residues. The germline V and J ends were trimmed by 3 bases and 12 bases, with 5 bases remaining between them. Per germline, CDR1 SNHLY and CDR2 FYNNEI. The CDR3 coding sequence is TGTGCCAGCAGTGATGGAAAGTACTTC. Protein: CASSDGKYF.

The chain joins TRBV6-5 to TRBJ2-2; tentatively, D is TRBD1 (6 bases). Germline V gene sequence: CDR1 MNHEY, CDR2 SVGAGI. Deletions cut 9 bases from V and 1 base from J, with 15 bases between. This CDR3 contains 15 residues. For the CDR3, the DNA is TGTGCCAGTAAAACCGGGACACTGAACACCGGGGAGCTGTTTTTT. This sequence encodes CASKTGTLNTGELFF.

The V and J genes are TRBV10-1 and TRBJ1-2; 8 nucleotides line up with TRBD1. CDR3 length equals 17 residues. CDR1 is WNHNN, CDR2 SYGVQD, per germline (reference sequence). The junction had 21 bases not matched to a gene; V was cut back by 7 bases and J by 8 bases. The CDR3 spells CASIDSGGTIKSEGYTF. The CDR3 region has the DNA TGCGCCAGCATCGACTCAGGGGGCACTATAAAGTCGGAGGGCTACACCTTC.

This chain uses TRBV29-1 with TRBJ1-1; TRBD1 might be the D (6 bases). Germline V gives CDR1 SQVTM, CDR2 ANQGSEA. This CDR3 contains 15 residues. V was pared by 4 bases and J by 3 bases, with 18 bases between. CDR3 in DNA: TGCAGCGTTGCCGGGGGGCGCGGTCTCGACACTGAAGCTTTCTTT. Amino acids: CSVAGGRGLDTEAFF.

The V and J genes are TRBV4-3 and TRBJ2-7; D gene unclear. Deletions cut 4 bases from V and 0 bases from J, with 13 bases between. The length of the CDR3 is 15 residues. Germline CDR1 reads LGHNA; CDR2 reads YSLEER. The CDR3 spells CASSPLIGPSYEQYF. The CDR3, as DNA: TGCGCCAGCAGCCCGTTAATTGGACCCTCCTACGAGCAGTACTTC.

The chain is built from TRBV5-4 and TRBJ2-7; 11 bases line up with TRBD1. The CDR3 has 14 residues. Unmatched junction bases numbered 5, after V lost 4 bases and J lost 5 bases. Germline CDR1 reads SGHNT; CDR2 reads YYREEE (reference sequence). The CDR3 bases are TGTGCCAGCAGCGGGGGACAGGGGGAAAACGAGCAGTACTTC. It codes for CASSGGQGENEQYF.

The chain joins TRBV2 to TRBJ1-2; D is undetermined. V lost 2 bases and J 5 bases, leaving 9 bases between the germline ends. Germline V gene lookup returns CDR1 SNHLY and CDR2 FYNNEI. The length of the CDR3 is 13 residues. The CDR3 nucleotides read TGTGCCAGCAGTGAAAATCCCGCTTATGGCTACACCTTC. It is translated as CASSENPAYGYTF.

The rearrangement links TRBV6-5 to TRBJ2-2; D perhaps matches TRBD1 (6 bases). Germline loops: CDR1 MNHEY, CDR2 SVGAGI. This CDR3 is built from 14 residues. The V end was cut by 4 bases, the J end by 1 base, with 7 bases between. The CDR3 coding sequence is TGTGCCAGCAGTTGGACAGTGAACACCGGGGAGCTGTTTTTT. The encoded protein is CASSWTVNTGELFF.

In DNA, the CDR3 is TGTGCCAGTACCACAGGGGTAGGGGCCCCCTACGAGCAGTACTTC. Residues: CASTTGVGAPYEQYF. This chain links TRBV19 with TRBJ2-7; 7 bases are shared with TRBD1. With V trimmed by 7 bases and J by 2 bases, 11 bases remained unmatched. Per germline, CDR1 LNHDA and CDR2 SQIVND (reference sequence). The CDR3 contains 15 residues.

The V and J genes are TRBV14 and TRBJ1-4; the D gene is possibly TRBD1 (5 bases). Trimming removed 4 bases at V and 6 bases at J, with 18 bases between. The CDR3 has 16 amino acids. Germline V gene sequence: CDR1 SGHDN, CDR2 FVKESK. Here the CDR3 DNA reads TGTGCCAGCAGCCCAGGGAGTTCGGTTGCGGATGAAAAACTGTTTTTT. Translation: CASSPGSSVADEKLFF.

This clone was detected only once. The chain links TRBV5-1 to TRBJ2-1; possible D gene TRBD1, 5 bases. Germline CDR1 and CDR2: SGHRS and YFSETQ. With 4 bases removed from V and 4 bases from J, the gap between germline ends came to 12 bases. This CDR3 is 14 amino acids long. The CDR3 protein is CASSNGALYNEQFF. DNA for the CDR3: TGCGCCAGCAGCAATGGGGCGTTATACAATGAGCAGTTCTTC.

This chain uses TRBV19 with TRBJ1-2; D gene uncertain. Trimming cost V 3 bases and J 8 bases, with 10 bases left between them. This CDR3 has 12 amino acids. Germline assignment: CDR1 LNHDA and CDR2 SQIVND (reference sequence). Here the CDR3 reads CASSMLQEGYTF. In nucleotides, the CDR3 is TGTGCCAGTAGTATGTTGCAGGAGGGCTACACCTTC.

The chain employs TRBV28 and TRBJ1-2; TRBD1 is a possible D gene (5 bases). Germline CDR1 reads MDHEN; CDR2 reads SYDVKM. The V gene lost 10 bases and the J gene lost 4 bases, with 10 bases spanning the gap. The CDR3 is made up of 11 amino acids. The CDR3 reads CATDSFYGYTF. CDR3 sequence (DNA): TGTGCCACCGACAGCTTCTATGGCTACACCTTC.

The chain links TRBV5-1 to TRBJ2-1; 14 bases match TRBD2. The germline V gene encodes CDR1 SGHRS and CDR2 YFSETQ. With V trimmed by 4 bases and J by 5 bases, 2 bases remained unmatched. This CDR3 spans 15 amino acids. The CDR3 reads CASSETSGGDNEQFF. CDR3 in DNA: TGCGCCAGCAGCGAGACTAGCGGGGGGGACAATGAGCAGTTCTTC. The complete variable domain, with remaining parts taken from reference TRBV5-1 and TRBJ2-1, reads KAGVTQTPRYLIKTRGQQVTLSCSPISGHRSVSWYQQTPGQGLQFLFEYFSETQRNKGNFPGRFSGRQFSNSRSEMNVSTLELGDSALYLCASSETSGGDNEQFFGPGTRLTVL.

V and J are TRBV2 and TRBJ1-1, with TRBD1 as a possible D gene (6 bases). This CDR3 comprises 16 residues. Germline CDR1 SNHLY, CDR2 FYNNEI. V lost 6 bases, J lost 3 bases, and 20 bases lay in between. CDR3: CASRGGTTKGDTEAFF. The CDR3 region has the DNA TGTGCCAGCAGGGGGGGGACAACCAAGGGCGACACTGAAGCTTTCTTT.

This clone is a singleton in its sample. The genes are TRBV7-9 and TRBJ2-7; no clear D. Germline V gene data show CDR1 as SEHNR and CDR2 as FQNEAQ (reference sequence). This CDR3 is built from 14 residues. V was trimmed by 3 bases and J by 0 bases, leaving 9 bases between them. CDR3 DNA: TGTGCCAGCAGCTTTAACGGCTACTCCTACGAGCAGTACTTC. Protein product: CASSFNGYSYEQYF.

This chain links TRBV5-1 with TRBJ2-5; D remains unclear. Looked up from germline, CDR1 is SGHRS and CDR2 is YFSETQ. CDR3 length: 13 residues. V was clipped by 3 bases and J by 1 base, with 7 bases between them. The CDR3 reads CASSYRPQETQYF. DNA for the CDR3: TGCGCCAGCAGCTATCGGCCCCAAGAGACCCAGTACTTC.

The rearrangement links TRBV11-2 to TRBJ2-3; D is unresolved. Germline V gives CDR1 SGHAT, CDR2 FQNNGV. The CDR3 covers 16 residues. The V end lost 1 base, the J end lost 3 bases, and 14 bases lay between the germline ends. CDR3 sequence: CASSLGGRGRTDTQYF. In DNA form, the CDR3 reads TGTGCCAGCAGCTTAGGAGGACGAGGAAGAACAGATACGCAGTATTTT.

This chain connects TRBV7-2 to TRBJ1-2; D call uncertain. The germline V gene has CDR1 SGHTA and CDR2 FQGNSA. This CDR3 is built from 13 residues. Trimming removed 4 bases at V and 7 bases at J, with 13 bases between. The CDR3 bases are TGTGCCAGCAGCTACGGGGTTAGATTTGGCTACACCTTC. Encoded protein: CASSYGVRFGYTF. Supplemented by reference TRBV7-2 and TRBJ1-2, the full variable domain reads GAGVSQSPSNKVTEKGKDVELRCDPISGHTALYWYRQSLGQGLEFLIYFQGNSAPDKSGLPSDRFSAERTGGSVSTLTIQRTQQEDSAVYLCASSYGVRFGYTFGSGTRLTVV.

The gene calls are TRBV4-1 and TRBJ2-2, with 10 bases that match TRBD1. CDR1 and CDR2 (germline): MGHRA, YSYEKL. The CDR3 runs to 14 residues. Trimming took 3 bases from V and 7 from J; bases not matched to a gene: 2. The CDR3 loop reads CASSHGTGVGELFF. CDR3 nucleotide sequence: TGCGCCAGCAGCCACGGGACAGGGGTCGGGGAGCTGTTTTTT.

The gene calls are TRBV19 and TRBJ2-7; 11 bases match TRBD2. There are 16 residues in the CDR3. J was trimmed by 5 bases and V by 5 bases; bases with no gene match: 11. Per germline, CDR1 LNHDA and CDR2 SQIVND (reference sequence). Here the CDR3 DNA reads TGTGCCAGTAGTCCTGTAGCGGGAGGGCCTTTCGACGAGCAGTACTTC. It encodes CASSPVAGGPFDEQYF.

The CDR3 nucleotides are TGTGCCAGCAGCAACCCCCGAGAGACCCAGTACTTC. Amino acid sequence: CASSNPRETQYF. The chain carries TRBV9 and TRBJ2-5; D is uncertain. Trimming removed 4 bases from V and 4 bases from J, with 8 bases in between. Germline V gene sequence: CDR1 SGDLS, CDR2 YYNGEE. The CDR3 is 12 amino acids.

The V and J genes are TRBV7-9 and TRBJ2-6; D is perhaps TRBD1 (6 bases). In germline, CDR1 is SEHNR, CDR2 FQNEAQ (reference sequence). CDR3 length: 15 residues. Trimming removed 5 bases from V and 0 bases from J, with 8 bases in between. Here the CDR3 reads CASSVQGSGANVLTF. CDR3 bases: TGTGCCAGCAGCGTACAGGGCTCTGGGGCCAACGTCCTGACTTTC.

The chain joins TRBV5-4 to TRBJ2-1; D possibly corresponds to TRBD2 (7 bases). CDR1 is SGHNT and CDR2 is YYREEE in the germline V gene (reference sequence). The CDR3 spans 17 residues. Trimming took off 0 bases at V and 4 bases at J, with 17 bases between the two ends. In DNA, the CDR3 is TGTGCCAGCAGCTTGGATTGGGGGCGGGAGTGGTACAATGAGCAGTTCTTC. Its translation: CASSLDWGREWYNEQFF.